These 19 T cell receptor beta chains share one sample of origin, sequenced in a study of blood T cell repertoires in COVID-19. Method: immunoSEQ multiplex PCR; TCRdb's copy keeps in-frame clones and lacks some. The table records fewer than 250,000 clones, 83% of them present only once. The sample taken for sequencing was peripheral blood. The receptors stem from a human donor in a cohort sampled during active COVID-19.

The chain links TRBV10-3 to TRBJ1-1; possible D gene TRBD1, 6 bases. The CDR3 length is 14 residues. Germline CDR1 ENHRY, CDR2 SYGVKD. The germline V and J ends were trimmed by 4 bases and 4 bases, with 13 bases remaining between them. CDR3 in amino acids: CAISGLTGSTEAFF. The CDR3 coding sequence is TGTGCCATCAGTGGCCTAACAGGGTCCACTGAAGCTTTCTTT.

J is TRBJ2-7 and V is TRBV6-5; 10 bases are shared with TRBD2. The CDR3 is 15 residues long. Germline-derived CDR1 and CDR2 are MNHEY and SVGAGI. The J segment lost 7 bases and the V segment lost 8 bases, leaving 14 bases of the junction unmatched. Here the CDR3 reads CASQKVVAGGREQYF. The CDR3 nucleotides are TGTGCCAGCCAGAAAGTCGTAGCGGGAGGACGAGAGCAGTACTTC.

This rearrangement joins TRBV7-2 to TRBJ1-6; TRBD1 matches at 8 bases. Trimming removed 3 bases from V and 9 bases from J; junction bases left unmatched: 4. CDR3 length: 14 residues. Looked up from germline, CDR1 is SGHTA and CDR2 is FQGNSA. CDR3 sequence: CASSFQGAGSPLHF. CDR3 DNA: TGTGCCAGCAGCTTCCAGGGGGCGGGTTCACCCCTCCACTTT.

This clone appeared a single time. Relative to the germline gene, one junction end is altered; a read error may explain this. The genes are TRBV5-8 and TRBJ2-7; D remains unclear. Germline V lookup: CDR1 SGHTS, CDR2 YDEGEE. This CDR3 spans 12 amino acids. The CDR3 sequence: CASSWIPSSWRF. The CDR3 region has the DNA TGTGCCAGCAGCTGGATACCGAGCAGTTGGCGGTTC.

The J gene is TRBJ1-4, the V gene TRBV19; 9 nucleotides line up with TRBD1. The V gene end was trimmed by 5 bases and the J gene end by 5 bases; junction bases not matched to a gene: 9. Germline assignment: CDR1 LNHDA and CDR2 SQIVND (reference sequence). This CDR3 region has 16 residues. The CDR3 here is CASSPLDRGFNEKLFF. In DNA form, the CDR3 reads TGTGCCAGTAGTCCACTGGACAGGGGATTCAATGAAAAACTGTTTTTT.

The chain links TRBV19 to TRBJ2-2; D possibly corresponds to TRBD2 (6 bases). The germline V gene encodes CDR1 LNHDA and CDR2 SQIVND (reference sequence). The length of the CDR3 is 15 residues. Between the trimmed V and J ends, which lost 6 bases and 1 base, there was a span of 12 bases. The CDR3 loop is CASRPGLKNTGELFF. CDR3 in DNA: TGTGCCAGTAGGCCGGGACTGAAGAACACCGGGGAGCTGTTTTTT.

This chain joins TRBV3-1 (or the pseudogene TRBV3-2) and TRBJ2-7, with D perhaps TRBD2 (5 bases). Germline V gene lookup returns CDR1 LGHDT and CDR2 YNNKEL (reference sequence). The V and J ends lost 4 bases and 5 bases respectively, with 21 bases between them. The CDR3 is 16 residues long. The CDR3 bases are TGTGCCAGCAGCCGGAGCCCCGACGGCATTAGCGACGAGCAGTACTTC. Translation gives CASSRSPDGISDEQYF.

Many counts were recorded for this clone. The chain combines TRBV4-2 with TRBJ2-3, with D uncertain. The V gene lost 1 base and the J gene lost 2 bases, with 7 bases spanning the gap. CDR3 length: 14 amino acids. In germline, CDR1 is LGHNA, CDR2 YNFKEQ. The CDR3 DNA sequence: TGTGCCAGCAGCCAAGGGCCGAACACAGATACGCAGTATTTT. It is translated as CASSQGPNTDTQYF.

The V gene is TRBV25-1, the J gene TRBJ2-7; D perhaps matches TRBD1 (6 bases). The V end lost 3 bases, the J end lost 2 bases, and 11 bases lay between the germline ends. This CDR3 region has 14 residues. In germline, CDR1 is MGHDK, CDR2 SYGVNS. This CDR3 is CASSDFGTTYEQYF. The DNA of the CDR3 is TGTGCCAGCAGTGATTTTGGGACAACCTACGAGCAGTACTTC.

This rearrangement joins TRBV7-9 to TRBJ2-5; 7 bases fit TRBD1. This CDR3 is built from 15 residues. CDR1 SEHNR and CDR2 FQNEAQ come from the germline V gene (reference sequence). Trimming at V came to 3 bases and at J to 4 bases, leaving 8 bases not matched to a gene. CDR3 amino acids: CASSFRDRGRETQYF. The CDR3 nucleotides are TGTGCCAGCAGCTTCCGGGACAGAGGTCGAGAGACCCAGTACTTC. Complete variable domain (other parts from reference TRBV7-9 and TRBJ2-5): DTGVSQNPRHKITKRGQNVTFRCDPISEHNRLYWYRQTLGQGPEFLTYFQNEAQLEKSRLLSDRFSAERPKGSFSTLEIQRTEQGDSAMYLCASSFRDRGRETQYFGPGTRLLVL.

The chain links TRBV7-6 to TRBJ2-1; tentatively, D is TRBD2 (5 bases). The V gene lost 0 bases and the J gene lost 0 bases, with 9 bases spanning the gap. Germline V lookup: CDR1 SGHVS, CDR2 FNYEAQ. There are 16 residues in the CDR3. Here the CDR3 reads CASSLAASSSYNEQFF. The CDR3 DNA sequence: TGTGCCAGCAGCTTAGCGGCTAGCTCCTCCTACAATGAGCAGTTCTTC. Full variable domain (outside the CDR3, taken from reference TRBV7-6 and TRBJ2-1): GAGVSQSPRYKVTKRGQDVALRCDPISGHVSLYWYRQALGQGPEFLTYFNYEAQQDKSGLPNDRFSAERPEGSISTLTIQRTEQRDSAMYRCASSLAASSSYNEQFFGPGTRLTVL.

As for this clone: An end of the junction differs from the germline gene, which may be a read error. The J gene is TRBJ1-1, the V gene TRBV4-2; D is uncertain. Germline CDR1 is LGHNA and CDR2 is YNFKEQ. The CDR3 totals 16 residues. The CDR3 protein is CASSQGHRSVFTEAFF. CDR3 bases: TGTGCCAGCAGTCAAGGTCATCGTTCGGTTTTCACTGAAGCTTTCTTT.

The chain employs TRBV10-2 and TRBJ2-3, with TRBD1 matching 9 bases. CDR3 size: 15 residues. The ends lost 5 bases at V and 4 bases at J; junction bases unmatched: 7. The germline V gene has CDR1 WSHSY and CDR2 SAAADI. In DNA, the CDR3 is TGCGCCAGCAGTCTCCCGGGACAGGGACCAGATACGCAGTATTTT. Its protein is CASSLPGQGPDTQYF.

This chain links TRBV5-1 with TRBJ1-4; D remains unclear. The CDR3 is 17 residues long. Germline CDR1 and CDR2: SGHRS and YFSETQ. V was trimmed by 1 base and J by 2 bases, leaving 15 bases between them. CDR3 sequence reads: CASSLLSGYETNEKLFF. In DNA, the CDR3 is TGCGCCAGCAGCTTGCTATCGGGGTACGAGACTAATGAAAAACTGTTTTTT.

The chain recombines TRBV19 with TRBJ2-2; no reliable D call. CDR1 and CDR2 (germline): LNHDA, SQIVND (reference sequence). CDR3 size: 15 residues. V gave up 6 bases and J gave up 3 bases, with 14 bases separating them. CDR3 sequence: CASSRTGSYTGELFF. Here the CDR3 DNA reads TGTGCCAGTAGCCGAACCGGGTCCTACACCGGGGAGCTGTTTTTT.

This clone was recorded only once. The CDR3 DNA follows: TGTGCCAGCAGCTTCTATGACACCCTGAGCACTGAAGCTTTCTTT. Translating gives CASSFYDTLSTEAFF. The V gene is TRBV13, the J gene TRBJ1-1, with no clear D. The V gene's germline CDR1 is PRHDT and CDR2 FYEKMQ (reference sequence). The V and J ends lost 3 bases and 4 bases respectively, with 15 bases between them. This CDR3 is 15 amino acids long.

The chain carries TRBV25-1 and TRBJ2-1, with 10 bases lining up with TRBD2. Germline CDR1 is MGHDK and CDR2 is SYGVNS. CDR3 length: 15 residues. The V segment lost 6 bases and the J segment 4 bases; nucleotides outside the gene matches: 6. The CDR3, as DNA: TGTGCCAGCAGGGCCCAAGCGGGAGGGTACAATGAGCAGTTCTTC. This translates into CASRAQAGGYNEQFF.

This sequence joins TRBV28 and TRBJ1-5, with a tentative D call TRBD1 (6 bases). Germline loops: CDR1 MDHEN, CDR2 SYDVKM. This CDR3 comprises 12 residues. V lost 7 bases and J 4 bases, leaving 8 bases between the germline ends. For the CDR3, the DNA is TGTGCCAGCACGGACAGAAATCAGCCCCAGCATTTT. It codes for CASTDRNQPQHF. Full variable domain (missing parts from reference TRBV28 and TRBJ1-5): DVKVTQSSRYLVKRTGEKVFLECVQDMDHENMFWYRQDPGLGLRLIYFSYDVKMKEKGDIPEGYSVSREKKERFSLILESASTNQTSMYLCASTDRNQPQHFGDGTRLSIL.

The chain has TRBV3-1 (or the pseudogene TRBV3-2) and TRBJ2-5; D might be TRBD1 (6 bases). CDR1 is LGHDT and CDR2 is YNNKEL in the germline V gene (reference sequence). There are 16 residues in the CDR3. V was shortened by 3 bases and J by 0 bases, with 14 bases between the two germline ends. DNA for the CDR3: TGTGCCAGCAGCCACCCACAGGGAGAGTACCAAGAGACCCAGTACTTC. Translation gives CASSHPQGEYQETQYF.